This entry is about one T cell receptor beta chain. There is no known antigen for this receptor. The record has no base qualities; no much larger clone is one base away. The data were taken from a study of human T cells and chemical hapten exposure (dated by TCRdb to about 2021). Describing the broader study: For sensitization, 2% DPC in acetone was applied to a roughly 2 cm by roughly 2 cm area of upper inner arm skin. Weekly therapeutic DPC doses were additionally applied to the scalp of patients throughout the roughly 23-week study period. Patch tests used Finn chambers with 0.01% DPC on the upper back, scored after 6 days by International Contact Dermatitis Research Group standards. The mostly female patient cohort included alopecia areata with under or over 50% scalp involvement, alopecia totalis and alopecia universalis. The libraries were sequenced as a pool, and the TCR yield per sample differed mostly because of small variations in library volumes within the pool. This study followed changes in the peripheral blood TCR repertoire in vivo during primary and secondary sensitization of alopecia patients to the hapten diphenylcyclopropenone (DPC). Blood samples were taken from patients before sensitization (week 0) and at 2, 6 and about 24 weeks after DPC sensitization. About 28 alopecia patients gave blood for TCR sequencing at one to four time points (pre-sensitization, 2, 6 and 24 weeks).

The library relied on RACE. Sequenced using a NextSeq 500. During library preparation, unique molecular identifiers were attached to individual cDNA molecules so that TCRs could be counted quantitatively and reproducibly. From each blood RNA sample, both TCR alpha and TCR beta chains were sequenced. Turning to the authors' computational methods: Samples had a median of roughly 99,000 TCRs, with a range from about 23,224 to 750,000. V, J and CDR3 annotation of the TCR reads was carried out using the Decombinator software suite. For PS versus PT1 abundance plots, all samples were subsampled to the same number of TCRs (28,000). TCRs were defined as expanded if absent before sensitization and observed at least eight times at the 2-week time point. The public reads were run again by TCRdb, first through fastp at Q25 and then through MiXCR, and only productive beta chains were kept. Rows are unified per CDR3 protein, each entry keeping the most common DNA and genes. TCRdb's processing, not the authors' own work, is the source of the V and J calls. Counted in this sample were some 52,000 distinct CDR3 sequences; 8% to 10% of them appeared once. Together, the top ten hold around a sixth of the sample.

This specimen's time point label, interpreted: patch test 3, about 24 weeks after DPC sensitization. This sample's treatment or condition label indicates: therapeutic diphenylcyclopropenone sensitization with weekly scalp DPC. At each patch-test visit, blood was drawn before the patch test was applied. Patients were considered eligible if aged 18 to 70, diagnosed with alopecia and deemed suitable for DPC therapy, and patients were excluded if pregnant. Total RNA was isolated from unfractionated whole blood collected in Tempus Blood RNA tubes. Results the study describes overall, beyond this receptor: Expanded TCRs formed significantly more large CDR3 similarity clusters than pre-sensitization or healthy control sets, consistent with antigen-driven responses. After repeated subsampling, the strength of the expansion versus patch-test correlation and the threshold at which it became significant changed. All patients had alopecia, a presumed autoimmune disease, so their immune response might differ from that of healthy individuals. Patch test score correlated positively with the number of PT1 expanded TCRs, reaching significance at thresholds 8, 16 and 32 but not at 4. DPC sensitization did not change the number of TCRs with a frequency above 1 in 1000, and there was no evidence of changes in global repertoire structure.

V lost 1 base and J lost 4 bases; the stretch between them is 10 bases long. Inclusive of the bounding cysteine and phenylalanine, the CDR3 is 13 residues long. The entry retains the CDR3 DNA only, 39 bases that are in frame from base 1. The CDR1 and CDR2 encoded by the germline V gene (reference sequence) are DFQATT and SNEGSKA. The sample here was whole blood, taken in connection with sensitization to the hapten diphenylcyclopropenone (DPC). The chain employs TRBV20-1 and TRBJ1-2, with TRBD1 tentatively as D gene (6 bases match). This TCR came from a woman aged 40 to 49 with alopecia areata. Some clones in this sample may be carry-over from other donors' samples. The DNA sequence is given as TGCAGTGCTAGAGGGACAGAGCTCTATGGCTACACCTTC. It codes for CSARGTELYGYTF.